Below are 11 T cell receptor beta chains sequenced from a single sample in a study of T cells after yellow fever vaccination. TCRdb processed the 5' RACE reads anew with MiXCR; each CDR3 protein has one entry. The sample includes some 320,000 distinct CDR3 sequences, approximately 10% seen only once; the top ten take 3% to 3.5%. The sample here was CD4+ T cells sorted from PBMCs, taken 5 days after the yellow fever booster vaccination. Receptors were obtained from a man aged 18 to 29 who received the YFV17D yellow fever vaccine.

This clonotype turned up a few times. This rearrangement joins TRBV20-1 to TRBJ2-1; 9 bases agree with TRBD2. This CDR3 is 12 amino acids long. With 3 bases clipped from V and 10 bases from J, the junction kept 4 bases outside the gene matches. Germline loops: CDR1 DFQATT, CDR2 SNEGSKA (reference sequence). The CDR3 DNA reads as TGCAGTGCTAGCCTGGCGGGGGGGGAGCAGTTCTTC. Translating it yields CSASLAGGEQFF.

The rearrangement joins TRBV2 to TRBJ2-3; perhaps TRBD1 as D (6 bases). Germline assignment: CDR1 SNHLY and CDR2 FYNNEI. The CDR3 has 14 amino acids. Trimming removed 5 bases from V and 3 bases from J, with 12 bases in between. In DNA form, the CDR3 reads TGTGCCAGCAGTATAACTACAGGGACAGATACGCAGTATTTT. Protein: CASSITTGTDTQYF.

This clonotype occurred many times. The J gene is TRBJ1-2, the V gene TRBV5-6, with 7 positions matching TRBD1. With 1 base clipped from V and 8 bases from J, the junction kept 11 bases outside the gene matches. CDR3 size: 15 residues. The germline V gene encodes CDR1 SGHDT and CDR2 YYEEEE. In nucleotides, the CDR3 is TGTGCCAGCAGCTTGAGAGGCGGGGGACAGTACGGCTACACCTTC. Protein: CASSLRGGGQYGYTF.

The rearrangement links TRBV20-1 to TRBJ2-3; 9 nucleotides line up with TRBD2. The ends lost 0 bases at V and 1 base at J; junction bases unmatched: 5. This CDR3 spans 16 amino acids. Germline V CDR1 and CDR2: DFQATT, SNEGSKA (reference sequence). In nucleotides, the CDR3 is TGCAGTGCTAGAGATCCCGAGCGGGGGGGCACAGATACGCAGTATTTT. Translated: CSARDPERGGTDTQYF.

This chain uses TRBV29-1 with TRBJ2-1, with 7 bases fitting TRBD1. The trim removed 5 bases at V and 1 base at J, leaving 2 bases unmatched. CDR3 size: 13 residues. CDR1 is SQVTM and CDR2 is ANQGSEA in the germline V gene. The CDR3 reads CSVHRGSYNEQFF. DNA of the CDR3: TGCAGCGTTCACAGGGGTTCCTACAATGAGCAGTTCTTC.

Only a few counts were recorded for this clonotype. This CDR3 is CASSWGQGEAFF. CDR3 bases: TGTGCCAGCAGTTGGGGACAGGGAGAAGCTTTCTTT. This chain uses TRBV7-9 with TRBJ1-1, with 9 bases fitting TRBD1. Germline V CDR1 and CDR2: SEHNR, FQNEAQ (reference sequence). This CDR3 spans 12 amino acids. The junction had 4 bases not matched to a gene; V was cut back by 6 bases and J by 8 bases.

The chain combines TRBV7-9 with TRBJ1-3, with 8 bases identical to TRBD1. Germline CDR1 is SEHNR and CDR2 is FQNEAQ (reference sequence). Trimming at V came to 5 bases and at J to 3 bases, leaving 9 bases not matched to a gene. CDR3 length: 16 amino acids. CDR3 region: CASSTRTGSSGNTIYF. The CDR3 DNA is TGTGCCAGCAGCACCCGGACAGGGTCTAGTGGAAACACCATATATTTT.

In its sample, this clonotype was seen a few times. The chain recombines TRBV7-8 with TRBJ2-3; D is ambiguous. This CDR3 has 14 amino acids. The V gene's germline CDR1 is SGHVS and CDR2 FQNEAQ. Trimming took off 0 bases at V and 2 bases at J, with 6 bases between the two ends. In DNA form, the CDR3 reads TGTGCCAGCAGCTTAGCCTTTTTCACAGATACGCAGTATTTT. This sequence encodes CASSLAFFTDTQYF. The variable domain in full, with the rest retrieved from reference TRBV7-8 and TRBJ2-3, is GAGVSQSPRYKVAKRGQDVALRCDPISGHVSLFWYQQALGQGPEFLTYFQNEAQLDKSGLPSDRFFAERPEGSVSTLKIQRTQQEDSAVYLCASSLAFFTDTQYFGPGTRLTVL.

This sequence joins TRBV12-3 or TRBV12-4 and TRBJ1-1; D remains unclear. The germline V and J ends were trimmed by 2 bases and 7 bases, with 11 bases remaining between them. The CDR3 length is 13 residues. The CDR3 DNA reads as TGTGCCAGCAGTTTATCGGCAGTAAGTGAAGCTTTCTTT. The encoded protein is CASSLSAVSEAFF.

This clonotype was recorded many times. This chain connects TRBV29-1 to TRBJ2-2; the D is unclear. This CDR3 contains 14 residues. The germline V gene encodes CDR1 SQVTM and CDR2 ANQGSEA. The V end lost 5 bases, the J end lost 2 bases, and 12 bases lay between the germline ends. The CDR3: CSVQRQDNTGELFF. The DNA of the CDR3 is TGCAGCGTTCAAAGGCAGGATAACACCGGGGAGCTGTTTTTT.

This clonotype was seen ten or more times. The chain couples TRBV7-3 to TRBJ2-6; no clear D gene. Germline-derived CDR1 and CDR2 are SGHTA and FQGTGA. V lost 5 bases, J lost 4 bases, and 9 bases lay in between. This CDR3 has 14 amino acids. Here the CDR3 DNA reads TGTGCCAGCAGCAGCTTGGGAGGGGCCAACGTCCTGACTTTC. Protein sequence: CASSSLGGANVLTF.